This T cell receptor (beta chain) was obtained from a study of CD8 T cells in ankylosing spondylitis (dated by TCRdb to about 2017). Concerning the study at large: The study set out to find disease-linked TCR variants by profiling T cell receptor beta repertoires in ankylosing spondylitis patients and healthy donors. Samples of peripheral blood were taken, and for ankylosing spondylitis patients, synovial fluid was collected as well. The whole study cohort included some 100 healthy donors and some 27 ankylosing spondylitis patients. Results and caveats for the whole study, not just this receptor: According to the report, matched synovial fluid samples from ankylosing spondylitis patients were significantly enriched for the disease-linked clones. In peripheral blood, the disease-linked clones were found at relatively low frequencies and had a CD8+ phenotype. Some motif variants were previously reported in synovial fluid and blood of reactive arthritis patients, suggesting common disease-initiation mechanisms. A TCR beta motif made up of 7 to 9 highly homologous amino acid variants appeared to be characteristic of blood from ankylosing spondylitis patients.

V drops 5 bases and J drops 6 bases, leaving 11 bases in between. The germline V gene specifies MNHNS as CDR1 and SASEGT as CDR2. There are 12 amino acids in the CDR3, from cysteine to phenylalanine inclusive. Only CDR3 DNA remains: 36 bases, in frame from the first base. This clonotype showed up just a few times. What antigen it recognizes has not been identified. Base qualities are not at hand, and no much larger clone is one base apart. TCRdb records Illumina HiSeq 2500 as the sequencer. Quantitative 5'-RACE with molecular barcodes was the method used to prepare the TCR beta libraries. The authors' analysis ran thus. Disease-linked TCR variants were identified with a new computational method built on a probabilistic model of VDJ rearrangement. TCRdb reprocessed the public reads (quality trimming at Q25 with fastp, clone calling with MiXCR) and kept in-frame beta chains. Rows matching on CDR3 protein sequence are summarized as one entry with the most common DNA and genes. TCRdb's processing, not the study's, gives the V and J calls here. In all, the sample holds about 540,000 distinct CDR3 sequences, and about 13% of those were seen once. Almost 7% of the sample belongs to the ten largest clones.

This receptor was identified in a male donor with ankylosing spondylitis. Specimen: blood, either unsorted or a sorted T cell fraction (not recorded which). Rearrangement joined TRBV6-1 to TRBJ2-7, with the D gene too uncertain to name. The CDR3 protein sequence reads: CASSRWPGEQYF. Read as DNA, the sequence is TGTGCCAGCAGTAGATGGCCGGGCGAGCAGTACTTC.